Below are 32 T cell receptor beta chains sequenced from a single sample in a study of cytomegalovirus exposure and HLA in healthy donors. The PCR ran on 60 Vbeta and 13 Jbeta primers. Sequencing was performed with immunoSEQ multiplex PCR; in TCRdb, only in-frame clones are kept and a portion is missing. The sample includes roughly 50,000 clones. The sequenced material came from PBMCs. All receptors come from a male donor in good health and CMV-seropositive.

This chain uses TRBV6-5 with TRBJ2-5; D remains ambiguous. This CDR3 region has 16 residues. V lost 0 bases to trimming and J lost 4 bases, with 15 bases between them. The V gene's germline CDR1 is MNHEY and CDR2 SVGAGI. The CDR3 region has the DNA TGTGCCAGCAGTTACTCAGACACAAGTCTCCTAGAGACCCAGTACTTC. Its protein product is CASSYSDTSLLETQYF.

Comment on this clone: Other nucleotide sequences in the sample specify the same CDR3. The chain joins TRBV25-1 to TRBJ1-1; TRBD1 aligns across 12 bases. V shed 7 bases, J shed 6 bases, and the junction held 3 bases outside the gene matches. The CDR3 has 13 amino acids. Looked up from germline, CDR1 is MGHDK and CDR2 is SYGVNS. The CDR3 nucleotides read TGTGCCAGCAAGGGACAGGGGGCCTCTGAAGCTTTCTTT. It encodes CASKGQGASEAFF.

This sequence joins TRBV5-1 and TRBJ2-1; D uncertain. The V end lost 0 bases, the J end lost 10 bases, and 11 bases lay between the germline ends. In germline, CDR1 is SGHRS, CDR2 YFSETQ. The CDR3 sequence is 13 residues long. The DNA for the CDR3 is TGCGCCAGCAGCTTGGGGCTAGTTCTGGAGCAGTTCTTC. Amino acids: CASSLGLVLEQFF.

This chain connects TRBV10-3 to TRBJ1-4, with 10 positions matching TRBD1. Germline V lookup: CDR1 ENHRY, CDR2 SYGVKD. V dropped 1 base and J dropped 5; count of bases not matched to a gene: 10. The CDR3 extends over 18 amino acids. DNA for the CDR3: TGTGCCATCAGTGAGTTACCGGGACAGGGGTCCGAGAATGAAAAACTGTTTTTT. Translation gives CAISELPGQGSENEKLFF.

J is TRBJ1-2 and V is TRBV7-3, with TRBD1 identical over 8 bases. Germline V CDR1 and CDR2: SGHTA, FQGTGA. CDR3 size: 14 residues. With 0 bases clipped from V and 4 bases from J, the junction kept 1 base outside the gene matches. CDR3 bases: TGTGCCAGCAGCTTAACCGGGACAGGCTATGGCTACACCTTC. Translation: CASSLTGTGYGYTF.

The rearrangement links TRBV5-6 to TRBJ2-7; TRBD2 matches at 7 bases. This CDR3 contains 12 residues. V was clipped by 7 bases and J by 2 bases; unmatched bases: 3. CDR1 is SGHDT, CDR2 YYEEEE, per germline. The CDR3 nucleotides are TGTGCCAGCGGCGGGGGACCCTACGAGCAGTACTTC. Amino acid sequence: CASGGGPYEQYF.

J is TRBJ2-1 and V is TRBV13; TRBD2 agrees at 14 bases. CDR3 size: 14 residues. Germline V lookup: CDR1 PRHDT, CDR2 FYEKMQ (reference sequence). V lost 5 bases, J lost 10 bases, and 4 bases stayed unmatched. As DNA, the CDR3 is TGTGCCAGCAGCGCCGGACTAGCGGGGGGAGAGCAGTTCTTC. This sequence encodes CASSAGLAGGEQFF.

This sequence joins TRBV28 and TRBJ2-1; D unresolved. From germline, CDR1 is MDHEN and CDR2 SYDVKM. The CDR3 runs 17 residues. Trimming removed 3 bases at V and 2 bases at J, with 17 bases between. CDR3 coding DNA: TGTGCCAGCAGTTTCCGCTCATTCGGGTCTACCTACAATGAGCAGTTCTTC. Protein sequence: CASSFRSFGSTYNEQFF.

The V and J genes are TRBV7-8 and TRBJ1-1; 12 bases are shared with TRBD1. Germline V gene sequence: CDR1 SGHVS, CDR2 FQNEAQ. The J segment lost 0 bases and the V segment lost 0 bases, leaving 8 bases of the junction unmatched. The CDR3 has 19 residues. CDR3 sequence reads: CASSLALGDRGRVNTEAFF. The CDR3 region has the DNA TGTGCCAGCAGCTTAGCGCTAGGGGACAGGGGGCGCGTGAACACTGAAGCTTTCTTT.

This sequence joins TRBV18 and TRBJ1-4; D is undetermined. V lost 3 bases, J lost 3 bases, and 17 bases lay in between. CDR1 is KGHSH and CDR2 is LQKENI in the germline V gene. CDR3 length: 17 residues. The CDR3 DNA reads TGTGCCAGCTCACCGAGGGCCCAGCTATCACCTAATGAAAAACTGTTTTTT. Its protein product is CASSPRAQLSPNEKLFF.

This chain joins TRBV4-1 and TRBJ1-6, with 7 positions matching TRBD1. In germline, CDR1 is MGHRA, CDR2 YSYEKL. This CDR3 comprises 14 residues. J lost 14 bases, V lost 8 bases, and 15 bases had no gene match. CDR3 in DNA: TGCGCCAGCCGGGAGCCAGGGGGGCTGCTGGCCCTCCACTTT. Protein: CASREPGGLLALHF.

The chain uses TRBV19 and TRBJ1-2; TRBD1 matches 8 bases. CDR1 and CDR2 (germline): LNHDA, SQIVND (reference sequence). The ends lost 6 bases at V and 6 bases at J; junction bases unmatched: 9. The CDR3 is 14 amino acids. CDR3 sequence: CASRAQQGGHGYTF. For the CDR3, the DNA is TGTGCCAGTAGGGCTCAACAGGGGGGACATGGCTACACCTTC.

V gene TRBV4-3 combines with J gene TRBJ2-2, with 7 bases identical to TRBD2. CDR3 length: 16 residues. Germline V CDR1 and CDR2: LGHNA, YSLEER. The J segment lost 6 bases and the V segment lost 0 bases, leaving 7 bases of the junction unmatched. Written as DNA, the CDR3 is TGCGCCAGCAGCCAAGATCGAGCGGGGATCGCCGGGGAGCTGTTTTTT. This gives the protein CASSQDRAGIAGELFF.

This rearrangement joins TRBV27 to TRBJ2-1; 10 nucleotides match TRBD2. Germline V gene data show CDR1 as MNHEY and CDR2 as SMNVEV (reference sequence). The CDR3 runs to 13 residues. The V and J ends lost 4 bases and 8 bases, in that order; junction bases with no gene match: 2. The DNA for the CDR3 is TGTGCCAGCAGTTATGGGACTAGCGATGAGCAGTTCTTC. Protein product: CASSYGTSDEQFF.

The chain combines TRBV4-3 with TRBJ2-5; 13 bases are shared with TRBD2. V dropped 0 bases and J dropped 5; count of bases not matched to a gene: 3. The CDR3 runs 16 residues. Germline lookup yields CDR1 LGHNA and CDR2 YSLEER. The DNA for the CDR3 is TGCGCCAGCAGCCAAGATGGACTAGCGGGGGTGGAGACCCAGTACTTC. Amino acid sequence: CASSQDGLAGVETQYF.

The rearrangement links TRBV5-6 to TRBJ2-1; 12 bases map to TRBD2. The CDR3 has 16 amino acids. The germline V gene encodes CDR1 SGHDT and CDR2 YYEEEE. V lost 0 bases and J lost 8; bases outside the gene matches: 6. CDR3 coding DNA: TGTGCCAGCAGCTTGGAAGGGACTAGCGGGTGGGATGAGCAGTTCTTC. Its protein is CASSLEGTSGWDEQFF. The variable domain in full, completed from reference TRBV5-6 and TRBJ2-1, reads DAGVTQSPTHLIKTRGQQVTLRCSPKSGHDTVSWYQQALGQGPQFIFQYYEEEERQRGNFPDRFSGHQFPNYSSELNVNALLLGDSALYLCASSLEGTSGWDEQFFGPGTRLTVL.

The chain carries TRBV5-1 and TRBJ1-3; 8 bases align to TRBD1. The CDR3 is made up of 15 amino acids. J lost 4 bases, V lost 3 bases, and 6 bases had no gene match. Per germline, CDR1 SGHRS and CDR2 YFSETQ. In DNA, the CDR3 is TGCGCCAGCAGCTCACAGGGGGGAGGCGGAAACACCATATATTTT. Translated: CASSSQGGGGNTIYF.

The gene calls are TRBV5-4 and TRBJ2-5; 8 bases fit TRBD1. The J call may not be correct, given that the DNA end is closer to TRBJ2-7. CDR1 and CDR2 from the germline V gene are SGHNT and YYREEE (reference sequence). The CDR3 is 14 amino acids. The CDR3 is CASSSGTGSYEQYF. In nucleotides, the CDR3 is TGTGCCAGCAGCTCCGGGACAGGCTCCTACGAGCAGTACTTC.

The V call is TRBV6-1, the J call TRBJ2-2; D may be TRBD1 (5 bases). The CDR3 spans 16 residues. In germline, CDR1 is MNHNS, CDR2 SASEGT. Trimming left V 2 bases short and J 4 bases short, with 14 bases between. The CDR3, as DNA: TGTGCCAGCAGTGAATTTTGGGGCGATTCCACCGGGGAGCTGTTTTTT. Translation gives CASSEFWGDSTGELFF.

The chain combines TRBV2 with TRBJ2-5, with D unclear. V lost 9 bases, J lost 4 bases, and 6 bases lay in between. Germline CDR1 SNHLY, CDR2 FYNNEI. The CDR3 has 10 amino acids. As DNA, the CDR3 is TGTGCCAGTCAGGCAGAGACCCAGTACTTC. Translated: CASQAETQYF.

This chain connects TRBV5-1 to TRBJ1-5; the match to TRBD1 covers 7 bases. CDR3 size: 15 residues. With 1 base clipped from V and 5 bases from J, the junction kept 6 bases outside the gene matches. Germline lookup yields CDR1 SGHRS and CDR2 YFSETQ. The DNA of the CDR3 is TGCGCCAGCAGCTTGATAGGAGGGACAGATCAGCCCCAGCATTTT. The encoded protein is CASSLIGGTDQPQHF.

This sequence joins TRBV7-9 and TRBJ2-7; TRBD1 matches at 10 bases. The germline CDR1 and CDR2 sequences are SEHNR and FQNEAQ (reference sequence). The CDR3 loop spans 14 amino acids. V was pared by 3 bases and J by 5 bases, with 4 bases of the junction left unmatched. CDR3 protein: CASSFGTGVDEQYF. The CDR3 coding sequence is TGTGCCAGCAGCTTCGGGACAGGGGTGGACGAGCAGTACTTC.

This rearrangement joins TRBV7-3 to TRBJ2-5, with 9 bases fitting TRBD2. The J segment lost 5 bases and the V segment lost 5 bases, leaving 9 bases of the junction unmatched. Germline V gene lookup returns CDR1 SGHTA and CDR2 FQGTGA. CDR3 length: 15 residues. In nucleotides, the CDR3 is TGTGCCAGCAGCCCCACAGCGGGGGGTTTTGAGACCCAGTACTTC. Translation: CASSPTAGGFETQYF.

V gene TRBV28 combines with J gene TRBJ2-7, with D hard to call. The ends were cut back, 3 bases at V and 9 bases at J, with 18 bases in the middle. CDR1 MDHEN and CDR2 SYDVKM come from the germline V gene. The CDR3 contains 14 residues. CDR3 amino acids: CASSLVTTAVSQYF. The CDR3 DNA reads TGTGCCAGCAGTTTGGTTACTACGGCCGTGTCGCAGTACTTC.

This rearrangement joins TRBV4-1 to TRBJ2-5; D possibly corresponds to TRBD1 (6 bases). This CDR3 has 13 residues. Germline V gene sequence: CDR1 MGHRA, CDR2 YSYEKL. V was cut by 4 bases and J by 5 bases, with 11 bases left in between. CDR3 sequence: CASSRGGKETQYF. CDR3 bases: TGCGCCAGCAGCCGAGGGGGTAAGGAGACCCAGTACTTC.

This chain joins TRBV5-6 and TRBJ2-2; maybe TRBD2 (5 bases). V shed 4 bases and J shed 5 bases, with 12 bases lying between them. CDR3 length: 14 amino acids. Germline V gene lookup returns CDR1 SGHDT and CDR2 YYEEEE. In DNA form, the CDR3 reads TGTGCCAGCAGCCTAGGACTTATTACCGGGGAGCTGTTTTTT. It specifies CASSLGLITGELFF. Drawing the rest from reference TRBV5-6 and TRBJ2-2, the complete variable domain is DAGVTQSPTHLIKTRGQQVTLRCSPKSGHDTVSWYQQALGQGPQFIFQYYEEEERQRGNFPDRFSGHQFPNYSSELNVNALLLGDSALYLCASSLGLITGELFFGEGSRLTVL.

This chain uses TRBV7-9 with TRBJ1-2, with D perhaps TRBD1 (6 bases). CDR1 and CDR2 (germline): SEHNR, FQNEAQ (reference sequence). With 7 bases removed from V and 7 bases from J, the gap between germline ends came to 22 bases. CDR3 length: 15 residues. The CDR3 DNA reads as TGTGCCAGCACCCTAGGTACAGGGCCCGACGGTGGCTACACCTTC. Translation gives CASTLGTGPDGGYTF.

The CDR3 DNA follows: TGTGCCAGCAGCCTATCCCCGGGACTAGCGGGGGGGCCTGGTGAGACCCAGTACTTC. Translated, it gives CASSLSPGLAGGPGETQYF. The rearrangement links TRBV4-2 to TRBJ2-5; TRBD2 aligns across 16 bases. V lost 4 bases and J lost 5; bases outside the gene matches: 13. Germline V lookup: CDR1 LGHNA, CDR2 YNFKEQ. The CDR3 is 19 amino acids.

The chain has TRBV6-1 and TRBJ1-3; unclear D gene. The DNA end favors TRBJ2-2, so the J call may be wrong. Germline V gene sequence: CDR1 MNHNS, CDR2 SASEGT. The CDR3 totals 15 residues. The CDR3 loop reads CASSEDGPGAGELFF. The CDR3 bases are TGTGCCAGCAGTGAAGATGGCCCGGGCGCCGGGGAGCTGTTTTTT.

The V gene is TRBV5-1, the J gene TRBJ1-1; D perhaps matches TRBD1 (5 bases). CDR3 length equals 14 residues. With 4 bases removed from V and 1 base from J, the gap between germline ends came to 11 bases. CDR1 is SGHRS and CDR2 is YFSETQ in the germline V gene. The CDR3 sequence is CASSPLDRNTEAFF. In DNA form, the CDR3 reads TGCGCCAGCAGCCCGCTCGACAGGAACACTGAAGCTTTCTTT.

The chain is built from TRBV2 and TRBJ1-2; 8 bases are a match to TRBD1. J gave up 2 bases and V 3 bases, and 2 bases lay outside the gene matches. Germline CDR1 SNHLY, CDR2 FYNNEI. The CDR3 has 14 amino acids. The CDR3, as DNA: TGTGCCAGCAGTGACCGGACAGGGAACTATGGCTACACCTTC. Its translation is CASSDRTGNYGYTF. The complete variable domain, with remaining parts taken from reference TRBV2 and TRBJ1-2, reads EPEVTQTPSHQVTQMGQEVILRCVPISNHLYFYWYRQILGQKVEFLVSFYNNEISEKSEIFDDQFSVERPDGSNFTLKIRSTKLEDSAMYFCASSDRTGNYGYTFGSGTRLTVV.

The chain links TRBV29-1 to TRBJ1-6, with 9 bases that match TRBD1. This CDR3 comprises 14 residues. J was trimmed by 5 bases and V by 6 bases; bases with no gene match: 5. Per germline, CDR1 SQVTM and CDR2 ANQGSEA. CDR3 region: CSVTTGGNNSPLHF. In DNA form, the CDR3 reads TGCAGCGTCACGACAGGGGGTAATAATTCACCCCTCCACTTT. The full variable domain, with the rest looked up from reference TRBV29-1 and TRBJ1-6, is SAVISQKPSRDICQRGTSLTIQCQVDSQVTMMFWYRQQPGQSLTLIATANQGSEATYESGFVIDKFPISRPNLTFSTLTVSNMSPEDSSIYLCSVTTGGNNSPLHFGNGTRLTVT.